Below are 14 T cell receptor beta chains sequenced from a single sample in a study of beta chain features in type 1 diabetes. Study observations and caveats: People with Type 1 diabetes carried modestly yet significantly shorter TCRB CDR3s in all four CD4+ subsets.

Isolated RNA was reverse transcribed in full, so expressed TCRB transcripts were sequenced. TCRdb keeps only in-frame clones here, not all; method: immunoSEQ multiplex PCR. This sample has about 400,000 clones, with 10% to 15% found just once. The antigens for these receptors are not known. Source material: naive CD4+ T cells from blood. The source of these receptors is a woman aged 18-29 years with type 1 diabetes.

The J gene is TRBJ2-7, the V gene TRBV25-1; D may be TRBD1 (6 bases). The germline gives CDR1 MGHDK, CDR2 SYGVNS. This CDR3 is 15 amino acids long. The germline V and J ends were trimmed by 3 bases and 2 bases, with 14 bases remaining between them. The CDR3 spells CASSDGRDTTYEQYF. In DNA, the CDR3 is TGTGCCAGCAGTGATGGCAGGGACACGACCTACGAGCAGTACTTC.

J is TRBJ2-5 and V is TRBV29-1; 10 nucleotides align to TRBD2. The CDR3 is 15 residues long. CDR1 SQVTM and CDR2 ANQGSEA come from the germline V gene. V gave up 6 bases and J gave up 1 base; unmatched junction bases: 8. The CDR3 sequence is CSVTVAGGAQETQYF. CDR3 sequence (DNA): TGCAGCGTGACCGTAGCGGGGGGAGCCCAAGAGACCCAGTACTTC.

The chain links TRBV7-9 to TRBJ1-1; 7 bases fit TRBD1. From germline, CDR1 is SEHNR and CDR2 FQNEAQ (reference sequence). The CDR3 covers 14 residues. The J segment lost 5 bases and the V segment lost 5 bases, leaving 8 bases of the junction unmatched. CDR3 nucleotides: TGTGCCAGCAGCCATCCGACAGGGAGGACTGAAGCTTTCTTT. Translating gives CASSHPTGRTEAFF.

The chain uses TRBV28 and TRBJ1-1; 8 bases line up with TRBD1. CDR3 size: 15 residues. V trimming: 5 bases; J trimming: 1 base; junction bases outside the gene matches: 6. Germline CDR1 MDHEN, CDR2 SYDVKM. This CDR3 is CASSRGDRTNTEAFF. CDR3 nucleotides: TGTGCCAGCAGTCGGGGGGACAGGACGAACACTGAAGCTTTCTTT.

This chain connects TRBV7-9 to TRBJ2-7; 7 nucleotides align to TRBD1. The germline V gene encodes CDR1 SEHNR and CDR2 FQNEAQ (reference sequence). CDR3 length: 15 amino acids. After removal of 5 bases from V and 6 bases from J, the junction contained 13 bases not matched to a gene. As DNA, the CDR3 is TGTGCCAGCAGCCAGAACAGGGGTCCCCTCTTCGAGCAGTACTTC. Translating gives CASSQNRGPLFEQYF.

The rearrangement joins TRBV29-1 to TRBJ1-5; no reliable D call. Germline lookup yields CDR1 SQVTM and CDR2 ANQGSEA. The CDR3 contains 11 residues. The germline V and J ends were trimmed by 1 base and 6 bases, with 4 bases remaining between them. Here the CDR3 reads CSVEGPQPQHF. For the CDR3, the DNA is TGCAGCGTTGAAGGGCCTCAGCCCCAGCATTTT.

With respect to this clone: This same CDR3 is encoded by further DNA sequences in the sample. The chain combines TRBV9 with TRBJ1-1, with D maybe TRBD1 (6 bases). The CDR3 is made up of 15 amino acids. Trimming shortened V by 2 bases and J by 1 base, and 12 bases separated the two germline ends. The germline V gene encodes CDR1 SGDLS and CDR2 YYNGEE. The CDR3 coding sequence is TGTGCCAGCAGCGTTACCGGGACACCGAACACTGAAGCTTTCTTT. It codes for CASSVTGTPNTEAFF.

This clone has only a few counts. The chain uses TRBV18 and TRBJ1-5; 8 bases agree with TRBD1. The CDR3 length is 16 residues. In germline, CDR1 is KGHSH, CDR2 LQKENI. J lost 3 bases, V lost 4 bases, and 8 bases had no gene match. Written as DNA, the CDR3 is TGTGCCAGCTCACAATCCGACAGGGGTGACAATCAGCCCCAGCATTTT. It translates to CASSQSDRGDNQPQHF. Looking up the rest from reference TRBV18 and TRBJ1-5 gives the full variable domain: NAGVMQNPRHLVRRRGQEARLRCSPMKGHSHVYWYRQLPEEGLKFMVYLQKENIIDESGMPKERFSAEFPKEGPSILRIQQVVRGDSAAYFCASSQSDRGDNQPQHFGDGTRLSIL.

This clone was seen a single time. The chain joins TRBV27 to TRBJ2-1; no clear D. CDR3 size: 13 residues. Germline values: CDR1 MNHEY, CDR2 SMNVEV (reference sequence). V shed 9 bases and J shed 1 base, with 10 bases lying between them. CDR3 coding DNA: TGTGCCAGAGCCCATTGTTCCTACAATGAGCAGTTCTTC. This encodes CARAHCSYNEQFF.

The chain has TRBV18 and TRBJ1-1; TRBD1 matches 7 bases. The trim removed 5 bases at V and 0 bases at J, leaving 6 bases unmatched. Germline assignment: CDR1 KGHSH and CDR2 LQKENI. The CDR3 totals 15 residues. CDR3 nucleotide sequence: TGTGCCAGCTCATCGACAGGGAATGTGAACACTGAAGCTTTCTTT. Its protein is CASSSTGNVNTEAFF. Full variable domain (outside the CDR3, taken from reference TRBV18 and TRBJ1-1): NAGVMQNPRHLVRRRGQEARLRCSPMKGHSHVYWYRQLPEEGLKFMVYLQKENIIDESGMPKERFSAEFPKEGPSILRIQQVVRGDSAAYFCASSSTGNVNTEAFFGQGTRLTVV.

Only a few counts were recorded for this clone. V gene TRBV18 combines with J gene TRBJ2-1, with D possibly being TRBD2 (5 bases). Trimming removed 6 bases from V and 4 bases from J, with 10 bases in between. This CDR3 comprises 13 residues. Per the germline V gene, CDR1 is KGHSH and CDR2 is LQKENI. CDR3 nucleotides: TGTGCCAGCTCCCGGGAACTATACAATGAGCAGTTCTTC. Translation gives CASSRELYNEQFF.

This sequence joins TRBV18 and TRBJ2-7; 7 bases are a match to TRBD2. This CDR3 has 15 residues. Germline CDR1 reads KGHSH; CDR2 reads LQKENI. The ends lost 4 bases at V and 2 bases at J; junction bases unmatched: 8. The CDR3 coding sequence is TGTGCCAGCTCACGGACCCTAGCGGATGCCTACGAGCAGTACTTC. As protein: CASSRTLADAYEQYF.

CDR3 in amino acids: CAWSLRVNTEAFF. CDR3 DNA sequence: TGTGCCTGGAGTCTACGGGTGAACACTGAAGCTTTCTTT. The J gene is TRBJ1-1, the V gene TRBV30; D gene uncertain. V dropped 2 bases and J dropped 0 bases, with 7 bases sitting between them. The V gene's germline CDR1 is GTSNPN and CDR2 SVGIG (reference sequence). The CDR3 consists of 13 residues.

This clone was recorded a few times. The chain carries TRBV19 and TRBJ2-5; 14 positions agree with TRBD2. The V and J ends lost 4 bases and 1 base, in that order; junction bases with no gene match: 8. Germline assignment: CDR1 LNHDA and CDR2 SQIVND (reference sequence). The CDR3 has 18 amino acids. CDR3 DNA sequence: TGTGCCAGTAGTAGTTGGGGACTAGCGGGAGCGGCCCAAGAGACCCAGTACTTC. Its protein is CASSSWGLAGAAQETQYF.